The 20 T cell receptor beta chains presented below share a single source sample, sequenced in a study of regulatory T cells in long-lasting Graves disease. CDR3-region Arm-PCR and iRepertoire HTBI primers produced the TCR beta libraries. TCRdb recomputed calls from the multiplex PCR reads with MiXCR, one row per CDR3 protein. The sample carries hundreds of thousands of distinct CDR3 sequences, under 20% recorded once. Time point described: newly diagnosed GD, antithyroid drugs for less than 3 months. RNA isolated from PBMCs was used to make the TCR library. This same sample was also part of a study on T cells in Graves' hyperthyroidism and ophthalmopathy.

The specimen comprised peripheral blood mononuclear cells (PBMCs), sampled at new diagnosis, from a patient treated with antithyroid drugs. The receptor set was obtained from a woman in her thirties with Graves disease.

This rearrangement joins TRBV6-1 to TRBJ1-4; D is undetermined. This CDR3 spans 13 amino acids. V was cut by 7 bases and J by 2 bases, with 8 bases left in between. Germline-derived CDR1 and CDR2 are MNHNS and SASEGT. The CDR3 is CASNRRTNEKLFF. For the CDR3, the DNA is TGTGCCAGCAATCGACGGACTAATGAAAAACTGTTTTTT.

The chain links TRBV3-1 to TRBJ2-7, with TRBD2 identical over 10 bases. This CDR3 region has 16 residues. V dropped 0 bases and J dropped 6; count of bases not matched to a gene: 8. From germline, CDR1 is LGHDT and CDR2 YNNKEL (reference sequence). The DNA for the CDR3 is TGTGCCAGCAGCCAAGATCGGCTAGCGGGAGTTGGCGAGCAGTACTTC. Its translation is CASSQDRLAGVGEQYF.

The V and J genes are TRBV10-3 and TRBJ2-5, with 9 nucleotides matching TRBD2. V trimming: 8 bases; J trimming: 4 bases; junction bases outside the gene matches: 5. The germline CDR1 and CDR2 sequences are ENHRY and SYGVKD. This CDR3 has 13 amino acids. The CDR3 nucleotides read TGTGCCATCGGAGTAGCGGGAGTAGAGACCCAGTACTTC. Protein sequence: CAIGVAGVETQYF.

V gene TRBV20-1 combines with J gene TRBJ2-4; 9 bases map to TRBD2. The CDR3 consists of 15 residues. The junction had 7 bases not matched to a gene; V was cut back by 4 bases and J by 3 bases. The germline gives CDR1 DFQATT, CDR2 SNEGSKA (reference sequence). This chain's CDR3 is CSAIRLAGYKNIQYF. Here the CDR3 DNA reads TGCAGTGCTATAAGGCTAGCGGGGTACAAAAACATTCAGTACTTC.

V gene TRBV20-1 combines with J gene TRBJ2-4, with D possibly matching TRBD2 (7 bases). The V end lost 6 bases, the J end lost 7 bases, and 19 bases lay between the germline ends. The CDR3 has 14 amino acids. Per germline, CDR1 DFQATT and CDR2 SNEGSKA (reference sequence). This CDR3 is CSAPTGQAGNIQYF. The CDR3 bases are TGCAGTGCCCCAACGGGACAAGCGGGGAACATTCAGTACTTC.

This clonotype was observed many times. This CDR3 is CASSLVGQVNTEAFF. The DNA for the CDR3 is TGTGCCAGCAGCTTAGTCGGTCAGGTGAACACTGAAGCTTTCTTT. The rearrangement joins TRBV7-2 to TRBJ1-1; D unresolved. V dropped 1 base and J dropped 0 bases, with 9 bases sitting between them. Germline values: CDR1 SGHTA, CDR2 FQGNSA. This CDR3 comprises 15 residues.

The chain links TRBV19 to TRBJ1-5, with 8 bases lining up with TRBD1. The CDR3 runs 16 residues. V dropped 3 bases and J dropped 4; count of bases not matched to a gene: 8. The germline V gene has CDR1 LNHDA and CDR2 SQIVND (reference sequence). The CDR3 region has the DNA TGTGCCAGTAGTATTAAATGGCAGGGGGCAAATCAGCCCCAGCATTTT. Translation gives CASSIKWQGANQPQHF. Drawing the rest from reference TRBV19 and TRBJ1-5, the complete variable domain is DGGITQSPKYLFRKEGQNVTLSCEQNLNHDAMYWYRQDPGQGLRLIYYSQIVNDFQKGDIAEGYSVSREKKESFPLTVTSAQKNPTAFYLCASSIKWQGANQPQHFGDGTRLSIL.

This clonotype has a count of ten or more. Being one base from a much bigger clone, this may be a read error. The chain is built from TRBV24-1 and TRBJ2-5; D may correspond to TRBD1 or TRBD2 (5 bases each). Per the germline V gene, CDR1 is KGHDR and CDR2 is SFDVKD. The CDR3 loop spans 17 amino acids. The chain's CDR3 is CATSAGGADSAWQTKYF. The DNA of the CDR3 is TGTGCCACCAGTGCCGGTGGGGCGGACTCCGCCTGGCAGACCAAGTACTTC.

This clonotype was counted at least ten times. Here the CDR3 DNA reads TGTGCCAGCAGTTCCGAGGGGAGGGAGCTGTTTTTT. It translates to CASSSEGRELFF. This chain links TRBV12-3 or TRBV12-4 with TRBJ2-2; possibly TRBD1 or TRBD2 for D (5 bases each). This CDR3 has 12 amino acids. Trimming cost V 4 bases and J 9 bases, with 9 bases left between them.

The sample holds a few counts of this clonotype. The rearrangement uses TRBV27 and TRBJ1-1, with D possibly being TRBD1 (5 bases). The V end was cut by 10 bases, the J end by 1 base, with 13 bases between. CDR1 is MNHEY and CDR2 is SMNVEV in the germline V gene (reference sequence). This CDR3 has 13 residues. The CDR3 DNA is TGTGCCACTATGGGGCCCTCGAACACTGAAGCTTTCTTT. Protein product: CATMGPSNTEAFF.

The chain couples TRBV20-1 to TRBJ2-3; 8 nucleotides agree with TRBD2. The CDR3 consists of 16 residues. V shed 3 bases and J 4 bases; nucleotides not matched to a gene: 12. Germline V gives CDR1 DFQATT, CDR2 SNEGSKA (reference sequence). As DNA, the CDR3 is TGCAGTGCTAGTTCCCCTAGCGGGCGGCAGGCAGATACGCAGTATTTT. This encodes CSASSPSGRQADTQYF.

This clonotype has at least ten counts. The chain carries TRBV6-5 and TRBJ2-1; 10 nucleotides align to TRBD2. CDR1 is MNHEY, CDR2 SVGAGI, per germline. J gave up 2 bases and V 3 bases, and 4 bases lay outside the gene matches. The CDR3 totals 16 residues. CDR3: CASSYMSGRAYNEQFF. CDR3 nucleotides: TGTGCCAGCAGTTATATGAGCGGGAGGGCCTACAATGAGCAGTTCTTC.

There are many counts of this clonotype. The CDR3 here is CASSSRADGYNSPLHF. DNA for the CDR3: TGTGCCAGCAGTTCCCGGGCCGACGGGTATAATTCACCCCTCCACTTT. V and J are TRBV27 and TRBJ1-6, with D hard to call. V lost 4 bases to trimming and J lost 4 bases, with 14 bases between them. CDR1 is MNHEY and CDR2 is SMNVEV in the germline V gene (reference sequence). The CDR3 runs 16 residues.

This clonotype was seen many times. The V and J genes are TRBV12-3 or TRBV12-4 and TRBJ2-7; possible D gene TRBD1, 6 bases. This CDR3 is 14 amino acids long. Trimming took off 6 bases at V and 0 bases at J, with 12 bases between the two ends. Here the CDR3 reads CASSPRGSSYEQYF. CDR3 coding DNA: TGTGCCAGCAGCCCTAGGGGGAGCTCCTACGAGCAGTACTTC.

The V and J genes are TRBV4-1 and TRBJ1-4; D unclear. Per germline, CDR1 MGHRA and CDR2 YSYEKL. CDR3 length equals 17 residues. Trimming pared 0 bases from V and 1 base from J, leaving 12 bases between. The CDR3: CASSQDRLGLTNEKLFF. The DNA for the CDR3 is TGCGCCAGCAGCCAAGATAGGCTTGGCCTAACTAATGAAAAACTGTTTTTT.

This clonotype was found many times. The chain combines TRBV27 with TRBJ2-2, with D unclear. Germline values: CDR1 MNHEY, CDR2 SMNVEV (reference sequence). This CDR3 is built from 16 residues. V was shortened by 3 bases and J by 2 bases, with 13 bases between the two germline ends. For the CDR3, the DNA is TGTGCCAGCAGTTTTGGACGGACGGATAACACCGGGGAGCTGTTTTTT. Translation: CASSFGRTDNTGELFF.

This clonotype was observed a handful of times. The rearrangement uses TRBV9 and TRBJ1-2; TRBD1 is a possible D gene (5 bases). Germline V lookup: CDR1 SGDLS, CDR2 YYNGEE. V was cut by 0 bases and J by 10 bases, with 16 bases left in between. The CDR3 is 14 amino acids. CDR3 region: CASSVVLRGRDYTF. CDR3 nucleotide sequence: TGTGCCAGCAGCGTAGTTCTAAGGGGCCGGGACTACACCTTC.

This clonotype has just a few counts. The chain joins TRBV20-1 to TRBJ1-6, with D uncertain. CDR1 DFQATT and CDR2 SNEGSKA come from the germline V gene (reference sequence). The CDR3 sequence is 13 residues long. V shed 6 bases and J shed 7 bases, with 13 bases lying between them. The CDR3: CSADPPGNSPLHF. Written as DNA, the CDR3 is TGCAGTGCCGACCCCCCCGGGAATTCACCCCTCCACTTT.

The rearrangement uses TRBV5-1 and TRBJ2-3; 10 bases align to TRBD2. V gave up 4 bases and J gave up 9 bases; unmatched junction bases: 11. Germline CDR1 reads SGHRS; CDR2 reads YFSETQ. This CDR3 has 15 residues. CDR3 sequence reads: CASSRIASGSGTQYF. The CDR3 DNA reads TGCGCCAGCAGCCGTATAGCTAGCGGGAGTGGCACGCAGTATTTT. The entire variable domain, with the rest obtained from reference TRBV5-1 and TRBJ2-3, is as follows: KAGVTQTPRYLIKTRGQQVTLSCSPISGHRSVSWYQQTPGQGLQFLFEYFSETQRNKGNFPGRFSGRQFSNSRSEMNVSTLELGDSALYLCASSRIASGSGTQYFGPGTRLTVL.

This clonotype was counted ten times or more. The chain uses TRBV28 and TRBJ1-1, with D unresolved. This CDR3 is 14 amino acids long. The V end was cut by 8 bases, the J end by 1 base, with 14 bases between. The germline V gene has CDR1 MDHEN and CDR2 SYDVKM. CDR3 in DNA: TGTGCCAGCGGGAGGGCCAACGGGAACACTGAAGCTTTCTTT. Its translation: CASGRANGNTEAFF.